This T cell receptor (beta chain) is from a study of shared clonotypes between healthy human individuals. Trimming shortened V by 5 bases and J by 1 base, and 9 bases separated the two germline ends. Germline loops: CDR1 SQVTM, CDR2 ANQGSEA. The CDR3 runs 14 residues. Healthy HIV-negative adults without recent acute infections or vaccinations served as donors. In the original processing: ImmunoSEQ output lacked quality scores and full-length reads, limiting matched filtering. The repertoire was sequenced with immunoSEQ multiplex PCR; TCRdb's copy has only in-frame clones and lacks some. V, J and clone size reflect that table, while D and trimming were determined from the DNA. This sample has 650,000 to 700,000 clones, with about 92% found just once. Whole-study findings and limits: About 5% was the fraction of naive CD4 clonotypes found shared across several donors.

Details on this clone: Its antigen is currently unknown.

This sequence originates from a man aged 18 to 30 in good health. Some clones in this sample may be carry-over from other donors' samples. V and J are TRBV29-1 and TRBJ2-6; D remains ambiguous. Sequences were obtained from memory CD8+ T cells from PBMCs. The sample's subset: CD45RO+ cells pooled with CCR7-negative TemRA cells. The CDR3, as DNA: TGCAGCGTTTTCGTGGCGTCTGGGGCCAACGTCCTGACTTTC. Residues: CSVFVASGANVLTF.